What follows is one T cell receptor (beta chain) and its context. Its antigen is currently unknown. Assay: immunoSEQ multiplex PCR; the TCRdb copy retains only in-frame clones and omits some. The sample includes about 24,000 clones, around 70% seen only once; the top ten take 2.5% to 4%. The data belong to a study of vaccination effects on CD4 cells after COVID-19. Germline V lookup: CDR1 MGHDK, CDR2 SYGVNS. The CDR3 sequence is 14 residues long. The V end was cut by 4 bases, the J end by 7 bases, with 14 bases between. Expansion with viral peptide pools was applied to antigen-specific CD4+ T cells by the ViraFEST assay prior to sequencing. Once cultured for approximately eleven days, the cells underwent separation to obtain CD4+ T cells. The study found no prior SARS-CoV-2 infection in the vaccine recipients, who tested negative for nucleocapsid antibodies.

The chain employs TRBV25-1 and TRBJ1-5, with a tentative D call TRBD1 (6 bases). The receptor's source is a human donor who received a COVID-19 vaccine. The source was CD4+ T cells from PBMCs cultured with SARS-CoV-2 spike peptides, collected before COVID-19 vaccination. The CDR3 is CASSVHGGAQPQHF. The CDR3 nucleotides read TGTGCCAGCAGTGTTCATGGGGGGGCCCAGCCCCAGCATTTT. Combining the CDR3 with reference TRBV25-1 and TRBJ1-5 gives the whole variable domain EADIYQTPRYLVIGTGKKITLECSQTMGHDKMYWYQQDPGMELHLIHYSYGVNSTEKGDLSSESTVSRIRTEHFPLTLESARPSHTSQYLCASSVHGGAQPQHFGDGTRLSIL.